The sequence of this TCR beta chain was determined in a study of neurological immune-mediated disorders. Study at large: Of about 35 multiple sclerosis patients, roughly 30 were relapsing-remitting and 3 secondary progressive. Study results and caveats: The multiple sclerosis repertoire cluster showed no association with any clinical or MRI feature. The authors stated that larger cohorts are needed.

The germline V and J ends were trimmed by 3 bases and 4 bases, with 13 bases remaining between them. The CDR3 spans 14 residues. The cells used in sorted libraries, CD4+ or CD8+ T cells, numbered about a million. This clonotype has ten or more counts. Antigen specificity is unknown. Each TCR transcript was tagged with a 10-nucleotide random UMI during 5'RACE. MiXCR, run by TCRdb on the 5' RACE reads, gives a single entry per CDR3 protein. The data hold roughly 48,000 distinct CDR3 sequences, with 4.5% to 7% observed a single time. This receptor was obtained from a woman aged 18-29 years with multiple sclerosis. This chain links TRBV12-3 or TRBV12-4 with TRBJ2-7, with D unresolved. Sequencing input: CD4+ T cells from blood. The CDR3 DNA sequence: TGTGCCAGCAGTTTGTACCTCAAACGGTACGAGCAGTACTTC. As protein: CASSLYLKRYEQYF.